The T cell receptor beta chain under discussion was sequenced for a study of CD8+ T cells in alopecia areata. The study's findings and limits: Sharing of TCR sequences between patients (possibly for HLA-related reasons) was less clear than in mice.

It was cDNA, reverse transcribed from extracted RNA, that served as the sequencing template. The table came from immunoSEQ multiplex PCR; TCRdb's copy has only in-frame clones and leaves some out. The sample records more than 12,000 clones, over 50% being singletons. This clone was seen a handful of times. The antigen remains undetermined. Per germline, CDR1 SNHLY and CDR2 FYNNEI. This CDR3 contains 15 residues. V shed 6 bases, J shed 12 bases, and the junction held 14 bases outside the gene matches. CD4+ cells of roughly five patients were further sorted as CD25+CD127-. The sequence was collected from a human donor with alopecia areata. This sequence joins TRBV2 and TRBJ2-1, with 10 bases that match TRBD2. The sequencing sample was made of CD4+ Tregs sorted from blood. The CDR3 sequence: CASSGLAEFGAPQFF. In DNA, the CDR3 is TGTGCCAGCAGCGGACTAGCGGAATTCGGGGCCCCGCAGTTCTTC.